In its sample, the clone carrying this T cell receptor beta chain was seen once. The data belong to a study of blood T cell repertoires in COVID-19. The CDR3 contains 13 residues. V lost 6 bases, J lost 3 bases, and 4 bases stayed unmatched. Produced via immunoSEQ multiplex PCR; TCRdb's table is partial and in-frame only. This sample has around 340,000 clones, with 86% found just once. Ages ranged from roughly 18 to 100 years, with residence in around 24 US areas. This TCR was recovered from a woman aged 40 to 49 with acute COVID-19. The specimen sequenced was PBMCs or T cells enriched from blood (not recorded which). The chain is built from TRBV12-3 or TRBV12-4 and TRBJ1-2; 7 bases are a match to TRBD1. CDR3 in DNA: TGTGCCAGCAGGAGACAGGGCTACTATGGCTACACCTTC. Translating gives CASRRQGYYGYTF.